The 14 T cell receptor beta chains presented below share a single source sample, sequenced in a study of cytomegalovirus exposure and HLA in healthy donors. Researchers ran the PCR with 60 Vbeta and 13 Jbeta primers. The method was immunoSEQ multiplex PCR; TCRdb's version includes in-frame clones alone and lacks a portion of them. The table has under 55,000 clones, around 72% seen once. The sample comprised PBMCs. The receptor source for this set is a young man in good health and CMV-seronegative.

This sequence joins TRBV7-8 and TRBJ2-7; D possibly corresponds to TRBD1 (6 bases). V was pared by 4 bases and J by 2 bases, with 12 bases between. The germline gives CDR1 SGHVS, CDR2 FQNEAQ. CDR3 length equals 14 residues. CDR3 bases: TGTGCCAGCAGCTCTACGGGACAAACCTACGAGCAGTACTTC. It codes for CASSSTGQTYEQYF. The full variable domain, with the rest looked up from reference TRBV7-8 and TRBJ2-7, is GAGVSQSPRYKVAKRGQDVALRCDPISGHVSLFWYQQALGQGPEFLTYFQNEAQLDKSGLPSDRFFAERPEGSVSTLKIQRTQQEDSAVYLCASSSTGQTYEQYFGPGTRLTVT.

This clone has just a few counts. The gene calls are TRBV7-2 and TRBJ2-7, with 9 bases matching TRBD1. The CDR3 totals 15 residues. CDR1 and CDR2 from the germline V gene are SGHTA and FQGNSA. Losses at the gene ends were 1 base for V and 5 bases for J; bases not matched to a gene: 6. CDR3 amino acids: CASSLEGTGKHEQYF. As DNA, the CDR3 is TGTGCCAGCAGCTTAGAAGGGACAGGGAAACACGAGCAGTACTTC.

V is TRBV29-1 and J is TRBJ2-5; 8 bases align to TRBD1. This CDR3 is built from 15 residues. After removal of 5 bases from V and 6 bases from J, the junction contained 14 bases not matched to a gene. Per the germline V gene, CDR1 is SQVTM and CDR2 is ANQGSEA. The CDR3 DNA follows: TGCAGCGTTCCGTCCCCACGGACAGGGAGGCAGACCCAGTACTTC. It is translated as CSVPSPRTGRQTQYF.

V is TRBV25-1 and J is TRBJ2-2; possibly TRBD2 for D (6 bases). V was cut by 4 bases and J by 5 bases, with 17 bases left in between. CDR1 is MGHDK and CDR2 is SYGVNS in the germline V gene. The CDR3 has 16 residues. The CDR3 region has the DNA TGTGCCAGCAGTGGCCGGCTAGCGAGTACAACCGGGGAGCTGTTTTTT. Translation: CASSGRLASTTGELFF.

The chain recombines TRBV6-4 with TRBJ1-1; 11 nucleotides match TRBD1. Per the germline V gene, CDR1 is MRHNA and CDR2 is SNTAGT. CDR3 length equals 16 residues. Losses at the gene ends were 5 bases for V and 4 bases for J; bases not matched to a gene: 9. This CDR3 is CASSPDRGHAGTEAFF. Written as DNA, the CDR3 is TGTGCCAGCAGTCCGGACAGGGGGCACGCAGGCACTGAAGCTTTCTTT.

The table lists this clone with a few counts. This chain uses TRBV5-1 with TRBJ2-1; tentative D call: TRBD2 (5 bases). Trimming shortened V by 1 base and J by 8 bases, and 10 bases separated the two germline ends. The CDR3 loop spans 13 amino acids. CDR1 is SGHRS and CDR2 is YFSETQ in the germline V gene. CDR3 residues: CASSLLAEDEQFF. Here the CDR3 DNA reads TGCGCCAGCAGCTTGCTAGCTGAGGATGAGCAGTTCTTC.

The chain carries TRBV7-8 and TRBJ2-7; no clear D. The V end was cut by 1 base, the J end by 0 bases, with 16 bases between. The CDR3 length is 17 residues. Germline CDR1 SGHVS, CDR2 FQNEAQ. CDR3 protein: CASSLGRLGSSSYEQYF. The CDR3 nucleotides read TGTGCCAGCAGCTTAGGGCGGTTAGGAAGTAGCTCCTACGAGCAGTACTTC.

The chain uses TRBV6-5 and TRBJ1-1; a weak D match, TRBD1 (5 bases). Deletions cut 0 bases from V and 1 base from J, with 12 bases between. CDR3 length equals 16 residues. The V gene's germline CDR1 is MNHEY and CDR2 SVGAGI. The CDR3 loop is CASSYSRGRRNTEAFF. CDR3 in DNA: TGTGCCAGCAGTTACTCAAGGGGCAGGAGGAACACTGAAGCTTTCTTT.

The chain links TRBV5-6 to TRBJ2-5; D unresolved. V lost 4 bases and J 5 bases, leaving 6 bases between the germline ends. The CDR3 contains 11 residues. CDR1 and CDR2 (germline): SGHDT, YYEEEE. The CDR3 bases are TGTGCCAGCAGCCGTCAGGAGACCCAGTACTTC. It codes for CASSRQETQYF.

This clone was observed a single time. V gene TRBV5-1 combines with J gene TRBJ1-2; 7 nucleotides agree with TRBD1. Germline V gene lookup returns CDR1 SGHRS and CDR2 YFSETQ. This CDR3 region has 13 residues. Trimming at V came to 6 bases and at J to 7 bases, leaving 9 bases not matched to a gene. CDR3 sequence (DNA): TGCGCCAGCACCACCGACAGGGCGGCTGGCTACACCTTC. This translates into CASTTDRAAGYTF.

The rearrangement uses TRBV7-2 and TRBJ2-7, with a possible D match to TRBD2 (6 bases). The V end lost 5 bases, the J end lost 2 bases, and 10 bases lay between the germline ends. CDR3 length: 13 amino acids. Germline V lookup: CDR1 SGHTA, CDR2 FQGNSA. DNA for the CDR3: TGTGCCAGCAGCCTGGGACTCGCCTACGAGCAGTACTTC. It is translated as CASSLGLAYEQYF.

This chain links TRBV6-5 with TRBJ2-3; a weak D match, TRBD1 (6 bases). This CDR3 spans 15 amino acids. V was trimmed by 2 bases and J by 2 bases, leaving 11 bases between them. Germline CDR1 is MNHEY and CDR2 is SVGAGI. The CDR3 spells CASSYMGAHTDTQYF. As DNA, the CDR3 is TGTGCCAGCAGTTACATGGGGGCCCACACAGATACGCAGTATTTT.

The J gene is TRBJ2-5, the V gene TRBV9; 11 nucleotides match TRBD2. Unmatched junction bases numbered 3, after V lost 6 bases and J lost 2 bases. CDR3 size: 14 residues. CDR1 SGDLS and CDR2 YYNGEE come from the germline V gene. DNA of the CDR3: TGTGCCAGCAACCGACTAGCGGGGCAAGAGACCCAGTACTTC. This codes for CASNRLAGQETQYF.

V is TRBV5-6 and J is TRBJ1-5, with D possibly matching TRBD1 (5 bases). The CDR3 runs 13 residues. Germline loops: CDR1 SGHDT, CDR2 YYEEEE. V lost 4 bases and J lost 4, with 9 bases in between. CDR3 nucleotide sequence: TGTGCCAGCAGCAGTGGGGCGAATCAGCCCCAGCATTTT. This gives the protein CASSSGANQPQHF.